The sequence of this T cell receptor beta chain was determined in a study of PD-L1 blockade in urothelial cancer. Turning to the study itself: Once treatment had started, blood was analyzed at 3 weeks (second dose) and again at 6 weeks.

Time point reported: pretreatment peripheral blood. The investigators introduced synthetic TCR analog templates into each PCR as spikes. The table came from immunoSEQ multiplex PCR; TCRdb's copy has only in-frame clones and leaves some out. The data hold under 95,000 clones, with more than 70% observed a single time. J lost 2 bases, V lost 2 bases, and 2 bases had no gene match. CDR1 MNHEY and CDR2 SVGAGI come from the germline V gene. This CDR3 has 16 amino acids. The V call is TRBV6-5, the J call TRBJ2-3, with 12 bases aligning to TRBD1. Material: PBMCs, obtained around atezolizumab (anti-PD-L1) treatment. This receptor was identified in a man aged 60-69 years with urothelial cancer. CDR3 DNA sequence: TGTGCCAGCAGTTACGGGACAGGGGGCATCACAGATACGCAGTATTTT. This gives the protein CASSYGTGGITDTQYF.